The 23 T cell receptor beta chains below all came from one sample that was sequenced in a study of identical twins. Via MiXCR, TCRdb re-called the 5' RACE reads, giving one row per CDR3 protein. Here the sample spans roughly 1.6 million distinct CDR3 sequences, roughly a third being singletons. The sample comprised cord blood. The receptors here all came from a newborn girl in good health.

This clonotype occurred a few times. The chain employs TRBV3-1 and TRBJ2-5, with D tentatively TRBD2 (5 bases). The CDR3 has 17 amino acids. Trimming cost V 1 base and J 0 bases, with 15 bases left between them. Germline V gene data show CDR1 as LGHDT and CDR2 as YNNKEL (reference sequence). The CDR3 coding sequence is TGTGCCAGCAGCCAAGTTCGTGTTGTAGCGAACCAAGAGACCCAGTACTTC. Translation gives CASSQVRVVANQETQYF.

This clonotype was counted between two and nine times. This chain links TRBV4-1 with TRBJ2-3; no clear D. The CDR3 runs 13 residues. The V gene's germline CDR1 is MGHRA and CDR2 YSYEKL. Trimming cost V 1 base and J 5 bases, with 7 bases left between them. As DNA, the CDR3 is TGCGCCAGCAGCCAAGCAGTCGAAGATACGCAGTATTTT. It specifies CASSQAVEDTQYF.

DNA of the CDR3: TGTGCCAGCAGTTTCTCCTTACTAGCGGGGGGGCCCTCGGAGGATACGCAGTATTTT. It translates to CASSFSLLAGGPSEDTQYF. This chain connects TRBV12-3 or TRBV12-4 to TRBJ2-3; 13 bases are a match to TRBD2. Trimming cost V 3 bases and J 6 bases; bases outside gene matches: 15. CDR3 size: 19 residues.

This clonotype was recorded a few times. CDR3 protein: CASSLWVAGGEQFF. The CDR3, as DNA: TGTGCCAGCAGTTTATGGGTAGCGGGAGGTGAGCAGTTCTTC. The V gene is TRBV28, the J gene TRBJ2-1; 10 nucleotides agree with TRBD2. The J segment lost 9 bases and the V segment lost 0 bases, leaving 2 bases of the junction unmatched. Germline values: CDR1 MDHEN, CDR2 SYDVKM. The CDR3 spans 14 residues.

The CDR3 here is CASSFSGLTEAFF. CDR3 nucleotides: TGTGCCAGCAGCTTTAGCGGCCTCACTGAAGCTTTCTTT. V and J are TRBV7-9 and TRBJ1-1; no definite D call. The CDR3 extends over 13 amino acids. The V and J ends lost 3 bases and 4 bases respectively, with 9 bases between them. The V gene's germline CDR1 is SEHNR and CDR2 FQNEAQ (reference sequence).

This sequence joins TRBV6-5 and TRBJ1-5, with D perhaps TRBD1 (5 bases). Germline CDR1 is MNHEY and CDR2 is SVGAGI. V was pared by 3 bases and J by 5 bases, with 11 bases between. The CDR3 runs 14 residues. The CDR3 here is CASSYRSRDQPQHF. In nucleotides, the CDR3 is TGTGCCAGCAGTTATCGGAGCAGGGATCAGCCCCAGCATTTT.

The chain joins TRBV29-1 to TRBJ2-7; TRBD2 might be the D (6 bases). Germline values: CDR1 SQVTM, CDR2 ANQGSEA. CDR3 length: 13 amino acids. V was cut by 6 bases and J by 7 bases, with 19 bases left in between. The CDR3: CSVRGYGTNEQYF. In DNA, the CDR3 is TGCAGCGTACGGGGGTACGGAACGAATGAGCAGTACTTC.

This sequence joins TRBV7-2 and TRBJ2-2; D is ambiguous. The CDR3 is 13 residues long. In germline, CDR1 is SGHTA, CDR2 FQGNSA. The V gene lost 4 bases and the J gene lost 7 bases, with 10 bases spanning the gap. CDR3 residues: CASSSRPIGELFF. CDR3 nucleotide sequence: TGTGCCAGCAGCTCCCGTCCAATCGGGGAGCTGTTTTTT.

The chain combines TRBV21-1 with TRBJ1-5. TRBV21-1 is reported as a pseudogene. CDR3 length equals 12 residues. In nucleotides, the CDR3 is TGTGCCAGCAGGCAAGTATACCAGCCCCAGCATTTT. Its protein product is CASRQVYQPQHF.

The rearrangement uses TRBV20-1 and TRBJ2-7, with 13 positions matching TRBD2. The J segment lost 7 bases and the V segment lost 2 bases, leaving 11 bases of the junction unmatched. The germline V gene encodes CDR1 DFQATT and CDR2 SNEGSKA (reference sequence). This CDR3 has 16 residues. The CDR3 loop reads CSARRRGLAGNNEQYF. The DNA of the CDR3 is TGCAGTGCTAGAAGGAGGGGACTAGCGGGGAACAATGAGCAGTACTTC.

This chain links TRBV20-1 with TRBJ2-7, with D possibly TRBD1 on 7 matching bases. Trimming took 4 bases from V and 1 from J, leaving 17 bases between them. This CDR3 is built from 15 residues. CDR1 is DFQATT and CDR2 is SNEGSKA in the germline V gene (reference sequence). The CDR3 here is CSANPGGSLSYEQYF. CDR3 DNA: TGCAGTGCTAACCCAGGGGGGTCCCTTTCCTACGAGCAGTACTTC.

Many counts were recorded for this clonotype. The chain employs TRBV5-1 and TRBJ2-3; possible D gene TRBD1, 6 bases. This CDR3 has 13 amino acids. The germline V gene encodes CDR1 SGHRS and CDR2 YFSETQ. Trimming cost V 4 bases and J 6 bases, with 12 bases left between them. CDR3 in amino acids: CASSPPDRDTQYF. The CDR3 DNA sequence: TGCGCCAGCAGCCCCCCTGACAGGGATACGCAGTATTTT.

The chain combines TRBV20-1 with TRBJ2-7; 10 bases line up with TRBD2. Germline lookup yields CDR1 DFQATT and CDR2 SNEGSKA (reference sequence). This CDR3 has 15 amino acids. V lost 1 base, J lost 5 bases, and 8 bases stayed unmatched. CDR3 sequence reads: CSARVNWLAGDEQYF. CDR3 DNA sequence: TGCAGTGCTAGAGTGAATTGGCTAGCGGGAGACGAGCAGTACTTC.

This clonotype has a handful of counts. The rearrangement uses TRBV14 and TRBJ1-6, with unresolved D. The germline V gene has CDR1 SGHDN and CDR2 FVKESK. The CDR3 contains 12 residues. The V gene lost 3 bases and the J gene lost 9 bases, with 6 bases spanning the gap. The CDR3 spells CASSHRISPLHF. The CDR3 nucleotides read TGTGCCAGCAGCCACAGGATTTCACCCCTCCACTTT.

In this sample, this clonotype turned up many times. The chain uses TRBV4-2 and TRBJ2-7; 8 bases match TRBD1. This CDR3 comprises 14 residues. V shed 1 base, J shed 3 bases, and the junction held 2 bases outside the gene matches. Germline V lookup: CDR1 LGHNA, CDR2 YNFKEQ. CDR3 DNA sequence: TGTGCCAGCAGCCAAGCTGGGACAGGCTACGAGCAGTACTTC. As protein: CASSQAGTGYEQYF.

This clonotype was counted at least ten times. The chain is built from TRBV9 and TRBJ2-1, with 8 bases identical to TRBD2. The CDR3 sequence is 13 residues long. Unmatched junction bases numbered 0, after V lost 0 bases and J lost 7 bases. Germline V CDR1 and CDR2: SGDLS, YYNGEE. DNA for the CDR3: TGTGCCAGCAGCGTAGGACTAGCGAATGAGCAGTTCTTC. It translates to CASSVGLANEQFF.

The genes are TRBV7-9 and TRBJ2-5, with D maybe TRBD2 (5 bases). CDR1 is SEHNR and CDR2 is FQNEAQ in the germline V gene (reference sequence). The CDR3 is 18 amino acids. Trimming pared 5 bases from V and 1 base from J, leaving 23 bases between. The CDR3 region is CASSLKALSTGIQETQYF. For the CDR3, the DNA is TGTGCCAGCAGCCTAAAGGCCCTCTCGACCGGGATCCAAGAGACCCAGTACTTC. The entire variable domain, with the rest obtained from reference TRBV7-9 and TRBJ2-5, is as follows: DTGVSQNPRHKITKRGQNVTFRCDPISEHNRLYWYRQTLGQGPEFLTYFQNEAQLEKSRLLSDRFSAERPKGSFSTLEIQRTEQGDSAMYLCASSLKALSTGIQETQYFGPGTRLLVL.

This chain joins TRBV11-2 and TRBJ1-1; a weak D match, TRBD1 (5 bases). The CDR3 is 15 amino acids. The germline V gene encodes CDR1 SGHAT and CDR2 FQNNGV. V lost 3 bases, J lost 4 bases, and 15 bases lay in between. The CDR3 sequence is CASSLVVFGGTEAFF. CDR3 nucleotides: TGTGCCAGCAGCTTGGTAGTCTTCGGGGGCACTGAAGCTTTCTTT.

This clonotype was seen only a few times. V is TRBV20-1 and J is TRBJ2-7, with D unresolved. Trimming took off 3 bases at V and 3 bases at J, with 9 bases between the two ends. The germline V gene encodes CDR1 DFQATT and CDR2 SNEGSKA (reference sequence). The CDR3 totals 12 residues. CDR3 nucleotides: TGCAGTGCTAGGGCAGGAAACTACGAGCAGTACTTC. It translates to CSARAGNYEQYF.

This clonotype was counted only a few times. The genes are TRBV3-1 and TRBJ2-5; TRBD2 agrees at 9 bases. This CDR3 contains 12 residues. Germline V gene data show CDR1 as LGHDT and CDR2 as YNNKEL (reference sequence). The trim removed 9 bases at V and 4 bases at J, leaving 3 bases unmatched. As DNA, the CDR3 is TGTGCCAGTGGTAGCGGGGGAGAGACCCAGTACTTC. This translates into CASGSGGETQYF.

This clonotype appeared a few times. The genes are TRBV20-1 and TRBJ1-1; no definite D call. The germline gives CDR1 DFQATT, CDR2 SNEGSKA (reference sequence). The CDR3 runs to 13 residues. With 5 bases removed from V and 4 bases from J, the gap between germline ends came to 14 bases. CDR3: CSAFPAQATEAFF. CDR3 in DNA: TGCAGTGCTTTCCCAGCCCAGGCCACTGAAGCTTTCTTT.

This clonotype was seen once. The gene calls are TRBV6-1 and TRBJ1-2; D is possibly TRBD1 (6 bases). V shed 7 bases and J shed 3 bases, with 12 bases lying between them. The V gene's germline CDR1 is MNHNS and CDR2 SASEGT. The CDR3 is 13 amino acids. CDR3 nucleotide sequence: TGTGCCAGCACCACAGGGACCGACTATGGCTACACCTTC. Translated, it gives CASTTGTDYGYTF.

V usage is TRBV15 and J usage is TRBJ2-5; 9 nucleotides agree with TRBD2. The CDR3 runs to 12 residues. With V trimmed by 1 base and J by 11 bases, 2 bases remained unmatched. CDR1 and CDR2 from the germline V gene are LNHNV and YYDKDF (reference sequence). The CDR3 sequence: CATSRVAGEQYF. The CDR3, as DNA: TGTGCCACCAGCAGAGTAGCGGGGGAGCAGTACTTC. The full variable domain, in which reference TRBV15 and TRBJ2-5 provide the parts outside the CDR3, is DAMVIQNPRYQVTQFGKPVTLSCSQTLNHNVMYWYQQKSSQAPKLLFHYYDKDFNNEADTPDNFQSRRPNTSFCFLDIRSPGLGDTAMYLCATSRVAGEQYFGPGTRLLVL.